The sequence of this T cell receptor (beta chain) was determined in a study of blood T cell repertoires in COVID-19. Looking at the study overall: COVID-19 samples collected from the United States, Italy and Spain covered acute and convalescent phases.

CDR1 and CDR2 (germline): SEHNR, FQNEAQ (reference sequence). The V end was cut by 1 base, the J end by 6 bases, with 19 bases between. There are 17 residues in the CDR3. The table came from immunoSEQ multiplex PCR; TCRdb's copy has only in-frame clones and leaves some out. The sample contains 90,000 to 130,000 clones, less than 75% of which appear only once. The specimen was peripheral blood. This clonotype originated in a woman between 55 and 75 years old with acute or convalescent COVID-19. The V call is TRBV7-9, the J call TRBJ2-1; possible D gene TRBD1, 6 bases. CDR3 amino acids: CASSLVLGTHLGNEQFF. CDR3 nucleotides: TGTGCCAGCAGCTTAGTTCTTGGGACACATTTGGGCAATGAGCAGTTCTTC. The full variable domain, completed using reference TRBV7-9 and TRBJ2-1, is DTGVSQNPRHKITKRGQNVTFRCDPISEHNRLYWYRQTLGQGPEFLTYFQNEAQLEKSRLLSDRFSAERPKGSFSTLEIQRTEQGDSAMYLCASSLVLGTHLGNEQFFGPGTRLTVL.